The clone carrying this TCR beta chain was detected many times. These data are taken from a study of breast tumors, draining lymph nodes, adjacent tissues. Breast cancer patients provided tissue from their axillary draining lymph nodes. Via MiXCR, TCRdb re-called the multiplex PCR reads, giving one row per CDR3 protein. The data show 100,000 to 150,000 distinct CDR3 sequences, with 15% to 20% seen just once and roughly 3.5% held by the top ten. The sequence came from a female donor with breast cancer. Some clones in this sample may be carry-over from other donors' samples. The source material was axillary lymph node tissue.

This CDR3 reads CSARHRSGLYNEQFF. The DNA of the CDR3 is TGCAGTGCTCGCCACAGAAGTGGGCTTTACAATGAGCAGTTCTTC. The chain is built from TRBV20-1 and TRBJ2-1; D is ambiguous. The CDR3 covers 15 residues. The germline V and J ends were trimmed by 5 bases and 4 bases, with 18 bases remaining between them. Per germline, CDR1 DFQATT and CDR2 SNEGSKA (reference sequence).